The 5 T cell receptor beta chains listed next were all sequenced from one sample in a study of T cell responses to AZD1222 COVID-19 vaccine. The data were produced by immunoSEQ multiplex PCR, yet TCRdb's version contains in-frame clones alone and is incomplete. The table shows some 130,000 clones, with approximately 90% occurring only once. The sequences come from peripheral blood, collected on day 0 of AZD1222 vaccination. Every receptor here comes from an adult in good health.

The chain is built from TRBV7-7 and TRBJ2-1; D uncertain. V lost 5 bases and J 5 bases, leaving 10 bases between the germline ends. The CDR3 has 13 amino acids. CDR1 SSHAT and CDR2 FNYEAQ come from the germline V gene (reference sequence). The CDR3 DNA is TGTGCCAGCAGCCTCTCGCGGAACAATGAGCAGTTCTTC. Residues: CASSLSRNNEQFF.

The rearrangement links TRBV6-2 or TRBV6-3 to TRBJ2-7; 7 nucleotides align to TRBD1. CDR1 is MNHEY and CDR2 is SVGEGT in the germline V gene. The CDR3 totals 14 residues. Trimming at V came to 2 bases and at J to 2 bases, leaving 3 bases not matched to a gene. The CDR3 DNA reads as TGTGCCAGCAGTTACACGACAGGGACCTACGAGCAGTACTTC. It is translated as CASSYTTGTYEQYF.

The genes are TRBV2 and TRBJ1-5; D uncertain. CDR3 length equals 15 residues. V dropped 0 bases and J dropped 2 bases, with 8 bases sitting between them. The germline gives CDR1 SNHLY, CDR2 FYNNEI. The CDR3, as DNA: TGTGCCAGCAGTGAAGCTTGGGGAGGCAATCAGCCCCAGCATTTT. It yields the protein CASSEAWGGNQPQHF.

This rearrangement joins TRBV5-4 to TRBJ2-7, with D perhaps matching TRBD1 (6 bases). The CDR3 runs to 16 residues. CDR1 is SGHNT and CDR2 is YYREEE in the germline V gene (reference sequence). V shed 4 bases and J shed 2 bases, with 19 bases lying between them. CDR3 bases: TGTGCCAGCAGCCGATCCCTTTCAGGGGTGGCCTACGAGCAGTACTTC. Protein sequence: CASSRSLSGVAYEQYF.

This chain joins TRBV5-8 and TRBJ1-2; 7 nucleotides match TRBD1. Germline CDR1 and CDR2: SGHTS and YDEGEE. The CDR3 length is 13 residues. The V gene end was trimmed by 7 bases and the J gene end by 8 bases; junction bases not matched to a gene: 11. The chain's CDR3 is CASGHRGPGGYTF. CDR3 bases: TGTGCCAGCGGACACAGGGGCCCTGGCGGCTACACCTTC.